The clone carrying this TCR beta chain was observed a few times. The authors drew approximately 9 milliliters of peripheral blood from each donor. Total RNA extracted from each sample amounted to at least 6 micrograms. The record originates from a study of blood T cells in healthy people across ages. V trimming: 6 bases; J trimming: 14 bases; junction bases outside the gene matches: 8. CDR1 MNHEY and CDR2 SVGAGI come from the germline V gene. The CDR3 totals 12 residues. Primed by a sample-barcoded 5' primer and a J-beta primer mix, a second PCR proceeded for about 6 to 12 cycles. MiXCR, run by TCRdb on the 5' RACE reads, gives a single entry per CDR3 protein. In the table there are some 1.6 million distinct CDR3 sequences, almost 35% of which are singletons.

Sequences were obtained from blood. This receptor was identified in a woman younger than 45 in good health. This chain links TRBV6-5 with TRBJ2-1, with TRBD1 matching 9 bases. The DNA of the CDR3 is TGTGCCAGCAGGCCTTTGCGGGACAGGGAGTTCTTC. This translates into CASRPLRDREFF.